The T cell receptor beta chain described here comes from a study of cytomegalovirus exposure and HLA in healthy donors. Study-wide points: Rarity held for most TCR sequences, but there were some public TCRs that occurred in many donors.

Germline V gene data show CDR1 as SGHTA and CDR2 as FQGNSA. CDR3 length: 13 amino acids. V lost 5 bases, J lost 2 bases, and 3 bases stayed unmatched. Here immunoSEQ multiplex PCR was the method, and the copy in TCRdb shows in-frame clones only, minus some. The sample has 200,000 to 250,000 clones, over 75% seen once; the top ten hold about 2%. On this clone: Antigen: not known.

This clonotype originated in a woman aged 18-35 years in good health and CMV-seropositive. Material for sequencing was PBMCs. The chain couples TRBV7-2 to TRBJ2-7; 7 bases align to TRBD1. The CDR3 DNA reads as TGTGCCAGCAGCAGACAGGGTGCCTACGAGCAGTACTTC. It codes for CASSRQGAYEQYF.